The 22 T cell receptor beta chains presented below share a single source sample, sequenced in a study of PD-1 blockade in mismatch repair-deficient tumors. Only in-frame clones appear in the TCRdb table, and some are missing; sequencing was by immunoSEQ multiplex PCR. The table records 80,000 to 130,000 clones, 82% of them present only once. This material consisted of peripheral blood, taken approximately 35 weeks after starting pembrolizumab. These receptors originate from an adult with mismatch repair-deficient cancer.

The chain is built from TRBV11-3 and TRBJ2-7, with D perhaps TRBD2 (6 bases). The CDR3 contains 13 residues. V lost 5 bases and J 4 bases, leaving 12 bases between the germline ends. Germline V gene data show CDR1 as SGHNT and CDR2 as YENEEA. CDR3 amino acids: CASSQSSGYEQYF. The DNA of the CDR3 is TGTGCCAGCAGCCAAAGTAGCGGATACGAGCAGTACTTC.

This clone was counted once. This chain links TRBV6-6 with TRBJ1-5, with a weak D call TRBD1 (6 bases). The CDR3 is 13 amino acids. The germline gives CDR1 MNHNY, CDR2 SVGAGI (reference sequence). The ends were cut back, 6 bases at V and 9 bases at J, with 15 bases in the middle. CDR3 residues: CASSQTGLGPQHF. The DNA for the CDR3 is TGTGCCAGCAGCCAGACAGGCCTCGGGCCCCAGCATTTT.

The DNA for the CDR3 is TGTGCCAGCAGTTTATTCCCCGGAGCCACCGGGGAGCTGTTTTTT. This translates into CASSLFPGATGELFF. The rearrangement uses TRBV27 and TRBJ2-2; D gene unclear. CDR3 length equals 15 residues. Trimming cost V 1 base and J 4 bases, with 10 bases left between them. Germline CDR1 reads MNHEY; CDR2 reads SMNVEV (reference sequence).

The chain links TRBV18 to TRBJ2-7, with 7 bases fitting TRBD2. The CDR3 length is 15 residues. V lost 3 bases to trimming and J lost 2 bases; unmatched junction nucleotides: 7. Per the germline V gene, CDR1 is KGHSH and CDR2 is LQKENI. The CDR3 DNA sequence: TGTGCCAGCTCACCGAGCGGGGCGGATACCTACGAGCAGTACTTC. Translated, it gives CASSPSGADTYEQYF.

V gene TRBV7-3 combines with J gene TRBJ2-1; maybe TRBD1 (5 bases). Germline CDR1 SGHTA, CDR2 FQGTGA. This CDR3 has 14 amino acids. V shed 6 bases and J shed 3 bases, with 12 bases lying between them. CDR3 amino acids: CASSPDQGYNEQFF. The CDR3 coding sequence is TGTGCCAGCAGTCCCGACCAGGGCTACAATGAGCAGTTCTTC.

This clone was counted a single time. This sequence joins TRBV7-8 and TRBJ2-7; a possible D gene is TRBD1 (6 bases). Germline assignment: CDR1 SGHVS and CDR2 FQNEAQ. With 2 bases removed from V and 6 bases from J, the gap between germline ends came to 14 bases. This CDR3 is built from 14 residues. The chain's CDR3 is CASSLQGFGAEQYF. The CDR3 region has the DNA TGTGCCAGCAGCTTACAGGGGTTCGGCGCCGAGCAGTACTTC.

The chain combines TRBV27 with TRBJ2-1; tentative D call: TRBD2 (5 bases). CDR3 size: 12 residues. Germline V gene data show CDR1 as MNHEY and CDR2 as SMNVEV (reference sequence). Trimming removed 6 bases from V and 7 bases from J, with 10 bases in between. The CDR3 sequence: CASSPSGNEQFF. The DNA for the CDR3 is TGTGCCAGCAGCCCCTCGGGGAATGAGCAGTTCTTC.

This clone has only one observation. The chain is built from TRBV11-2 and TRBJ1-1; D is undetermined. CDR3 length: 12 residues. Germline assignment: CDR1 SGHAT and CDR2 FQNNGV. Trimming cost V 5 bases and J 6 bases, with 10 bases left between them. CDR3 DNA sequence: TGTGCCAGCAGCCCACGGGTTGCTGAAGCTTTCTTT. Translated: CASSPRVAEAFF.

DNA for the CDR3: TGTGCCAGCAGTTTCCAGACCCCCACCGGGGAGCTGTTTTTT. Residues: CASSFQTPTGELFF. The chain couples TRBV6-5 to TRBJ2-2; D unresolved. The CDR3 covers 14 residues. V lost 4 bases and J 4 bases, leaving 10 bases between the germline ends. CDR1 and CDR2 (germline): MNHEY, SVGAGI.

V usage is TRBV27 and J usage is TRBJ1-5; D gene uncertain. Trimming removed 0 bases at V and 5 bases at J, with 8 bases between. CDR3 size: 14 residues. Germline loops: CDR1 MNHEY, CDR2 SMNVEV (reference sequence). CDR3 in DNA: TGTGCCAGCAGTTTATCGGGATGGGATCAGCCCCAGCATTTT. Amino acid sequence: CASSLSGWDQPQHF.

About this clone: Other DNA variants within this sample encode the same CDR3. V usage is TRBV2 and J usage is TRBJ2-7; 7 bases fit TRBD1. The trim removed 8 bases at V and 1 base at J, leaving 5 bases unmatched. CDR3 length: 13 residues. Germline CDR1 SNHLY, CDR2 FYNNEI. CDR3 coding DNA: TGTGCCAGCTTGAGGGACAGATCCTACGAGCAGTACTTC. Protein: CASLRDRSYEQYF.

This chain connects TRBV12-5 to TRBJ1-2; TRBD1 matches at 8 bases. The J segment lost 0 bases and the V segment lost 3 bases, leaving 12 bases of the junction unmatched. Germline lookup yields CDR1 LGHNT and CDR2 FRNRAP. The CDR3 covers 18 residues. The CDR3 DNA sequence: TGTGCTAGTGGTTTCTATAACATATGGGACAGGACTAACTATGGCTACACCTTC. Protein sequence: CASGFYNIWDRTNYGYTF.

The chain uses TRBV2 and TRBJ1-5; TRBD1 is a possible D gene (5 bases). Trimming cost V 2 bases and J 4 bases, with 12 bases left between them. Looked up from germline, CDR1 is SNHLY and CDR2 is FYNNEI. CDR3 length: 15 amino acids. The CDR3 spells CASSERSGRNQPQHF. CDR3 coding DNA: TGTGCCAGCAGTGAACGGTCAGGGCGGAATCAGCCCCAGCATTTT.

This chain joins TRBV12-5 and TRBJ1-2; D is unresolved. Between the trimmed V and J ends, which lost 8 bases and 0 bases, there was a span of 10 bases. Germline V gene lookup returns CDR1 LGHNT and CDR2 FRNRAP. The CDR3 has 13 residues. The CDR3 coding sequence is TGTGCTAGTTCGGAGTTATCTAACTATGGCTACACCTTC. Translation gives CASSELSNYGYTF. The entire variable domain, with the rest obtained from reference TRBV12-5 and TRBJ1-2, is as follows: DARVTQTPRHKVTEMGQEVTMRCQPILGHNTVFWYRQTMMQGLELLAYFRNRAPLDDSGMPKDRFSAEMPDATLATLKIQPSEPRDSAVYFCASSELSNYGYTFGSGTRLTVV.

This chain uses TRBV27 with TRBJ2-1, with 12 bases aligning to TRBD2. CDR1 and CDR2 (germline): MNHEY, SMNVEV (reference sequence). V lost 6 bases to trimming and J lost 12 bases; unmatched junction nucleotides: 3. The CDR3 is 12 amino acids. This CDR3 reads CASRTSGSGQFF. CDR3 coding DNA: TGTGCCAGCAGGACTAGCGGGAGTGGGCAGTTCTTC.

The V gene is TRBV5-1, the J gene TRBJ2-3, with 14 nucleotides matching TRBD2. V shed 4 bases and J 3 bases; nucleotides not matched to a gene: 4. This CDR3 region has 16 residues. CDR1 and CDR2 from the germline V gene are SGHRS and YFSETQ. The CDR3 loop reads CASSTGTSGRTDTQYF. The DNA for the CDR3 is TGCGCCAGCAGCACCGGGACTAGCGGGAGAACAGATACGCAGTATTTT.

This clone appeared a few times. The chain links TRBV18 to TRBJ2-3; possible D gene TRBD2, 5 bases. In germline, CDR1 is KGHSH, CDR2 LQKENI. The CDR3 has 17 residues. V was clipped by 3 bases and J by 0 bases, with 16 bases between them. The CDR3 here is CASSPVRTGSSTDTQYF. CDR3 in DNA: TGTGCCAGCTCACCGGTTAGGACTGGATCTAGCACAGATACGCAGTATTTT.

The gene calls are TRBV12-2 and TRBJ2-7; TRBD1, the table's D call, lacks a check against the DNA. TRBV12-2 is shown as a pseudogene. This CDR3 comprises 18 residues. The CDR3 reads CASPTLIGTGTGYHEQYF. CDR3 nucleotides: TGTGCAAGTCCCACCCTAATTGGTACCGGGACAGGGTACCACGAGCAGTACTTC.

This clone showed up just once. The J gene is TRBJ2-3, the V gene TRBV7-2; 7 nucleotides agree with TRBD2. The germline V gene encodes CDR1 SGHTA and CDR2 FQGNSA. The CDR3 totals 16 residues. V dropped 5 bases and J dropped 3; count of bases not matched to a gene: 11. The CDR3 protein is CASSQLGGVGTDTQYF. The CDR3 DNA reads TGTGCCAGCAGCCAGCTTGGGGGGGTAGGGACAGATACGCAGTATTTT.

V is TRBV10-3 and J is TRBJ1-2, with D uncertain. The CDR3 consists of 14 residues. V was shortened by 2 bases and J by 5 bases, with 12 bases between the two germline ends. Germline values: CDR1 ENHRY, CDR2 SYGVKD. CDR3: CAISERRTEYGYTF. The CDR3 DNA reads TGTGCCATCAGTGAGCGAAGAACGGAGTATGGCTACACCTTC.

The V call is TRBV7-8, the J call TRBJ1-5; 7 bases match TRBD1. The germline V gene encodes CDR1 SGHVS and CDR2 FQNEAQ. CDR3 size: 15 residues. The V segment lost 1 base and the J segment 6 bases; nucleotides outside the gene matches: 6. The CDR3 DNA sequence: TGTGCCAGCAGCTTAGGGGAGACAGGGAGTCAGCCCCAGCATTTT. Its protein product is CASSLGETGSQPQHF.

CDR3 amino acids: CASRLGGGPTSSVSFF. The CDR3 DNA sequence: TGTGCCAGCAGATTGGGGGGCGGGCCCACGTCCAGCGTCTCTTTCTTT. This chain joins TRBV2 and TRBJ1-1; D is possibly TRBD1 (6 bases). Germline V gives CDR1 SNHLY, CDR2 FYNNEI. The CDR3 consists of 16 residues. V was shortened by 6 bases and J by 12 bases, with 29 bases between the two germline ends.